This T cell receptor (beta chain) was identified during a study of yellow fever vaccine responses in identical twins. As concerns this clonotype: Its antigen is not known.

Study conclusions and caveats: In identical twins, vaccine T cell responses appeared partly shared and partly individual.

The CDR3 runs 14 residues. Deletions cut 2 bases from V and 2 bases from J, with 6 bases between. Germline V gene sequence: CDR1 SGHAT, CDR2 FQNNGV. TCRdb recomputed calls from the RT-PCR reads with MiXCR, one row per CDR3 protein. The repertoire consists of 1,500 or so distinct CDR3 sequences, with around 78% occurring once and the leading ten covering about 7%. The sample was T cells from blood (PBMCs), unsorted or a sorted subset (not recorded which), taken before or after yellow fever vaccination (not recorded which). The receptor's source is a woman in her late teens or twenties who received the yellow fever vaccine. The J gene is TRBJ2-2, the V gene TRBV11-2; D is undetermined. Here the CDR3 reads CASSLYGNTGELFF. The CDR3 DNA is TGTGCCAGCAGCTTATATGGCAACACCGGGGAGCTGTTTTTT.